One sample yielded the 32 T cell receptor beta chains listed below, sequenced in a study of T cell clonality in common variable immunodeficiency. Points from the study as a whole: Fewer deletions and N-nucleotide insertions were reportedly seen in common variable immunodeficiency TCR beta sequences.

Their specific antigens are unknown. Profiling relied on immunoSEQ multiplex PCR, and the TCRdb table lists in-frame clones only, not all of them. Singletons are absent from the sample, which has just over 20,000 clones. The sequenced sample consisted of peripheral blood mononuclear cells. The receptors were sampled from a human donor with common variable immunodeficiency.

This clone was detected many times. The read ends 3 residues shy of where the CDR3 ends; the end is completed using the germline J gene. J is TRBJ2-7 and V is TRBV20-1; TRBD2 might be the D (6 bases). This CDR3 contains 14 residues. The germline V and J ends were trimmed by 1 base and 6 bases, with 16 bases remaining between them. Germline V gives CDR1 DFQATT, CDR2 SNEGSKA (reference sequence). The CDR3 DNA, read in part, is TGCAGTGCTAGAGCCTTATCCCAAGCGGGCGAG. Its translation: CSARALSQAGE. The complete CDR3 protein is CSARALSQAGEQYF.

This clone was detected ten times or more. The sequenced fragment ends 3 residues before the CDR3 boundary, so the rest is inferred from the germline J gene. The gene calls are TRBV6-2 or TRBV6-3 and TRBJ2-2; 8 bases align to TRBD2. The ends lost 0 bases at V and 7 bases at J; junction bases unmatched: 10. CDR1 and CDR2 from the germline V gene are MNHEY and SVGEGT. The CDR3 extends over 17 amino acids. CDR3 DNA, as far as it was read: TGTGCCAGCAGTTACTCGGCTAGCGGGCTTAATATCGGGGAG. It encodes CASSYSASGLNIGE. The whole CDR3 is CASSYSASGLNIGELFF.

In its sample, this clone was seen many times. Coverage ceases 3 residues before the CDR3 finishes, and the germline J gene fills in the end. The chain couples TRBV29-1 to TRBJ2-2, with D possibly TRBD2 on 6 matching bases. The CDR3 extends over 14 amino acids. Germline V gives CDR1 SQVTM, CDR2 ANQGSEA. Deletions cut 7 bases from V and 4 bases from J, with 16 bases between. The CDR3 reads CSASRGSGTGELFF. CDR3 DNA (partial): TGCAGCGCGTCCCGGGGGTCGGGCACCGGGGAG.

This clone was recorded at least ten times. The sequence runs out 3 residues before the end of the CDR3; the remainder is reconstructed from the germline J gene. The chain carries TRBV4-1 and TRBJ2-5; 10 bases fit TRBD2. This CDR3 comprises 16 residues. J lost 1 base, V lost 1 base, and 3 bases had no gene match. Germline CDR1 is MGHRA and CDR2 is YSYEKL. The CDR3 protein is CASSQGASGGQETQYF. Partial CDR3 DNA: TGCGCCAGCAGCCAAGGGGCTAGCGGGGGCCAAGAGACC.

In its sample, this clone was seen many times. The read ends 3 residues shy of where the CDR3 ends; the end is completed using the germline J gene. V and J are TRBV6-2 or TRBV6-3 and TRBJ1-5; no clear D. This CDR3 is 15 amino acids long. Germline V gene sequence: CDR1 MNHEY, CDR2 SVGEGT. Trimming stripped 7 bases from V and 2 bases from J, with 15 bases between. The CDR3 DNA, read in part, is TGTGCCAGCACCTTACGGGGTTTGGGCAATCAGCCC. It is translated as CASTLRGLGNQP. The CDR3 as a whole reads CASTLRGLGNQPQHF.

This clone was observed many times. The read stops 3 residues short of the end of the CDR3; the missing end is completed from the germline J gene. The rearrangement links TRBV7-8 to TRBJ2-3, with D tentatively TRBD2 (6 bases). Germline-derived CDR1 and CDR2 are SGHVS and FQNEAQ. The CDR3 consists of 16 residues. V dropped 0 bases and J dropped 4 bases, with 14 bases sitting between them. The CDR3 loop reads CASSLAAPGDADTQYF. The part of the CDR3 DNA that was read is TGTGCCAGCAGCTTAGCGGCCCCGGGGGATGCAGATACG.

This clone has ten or more counts. The read comes to an end 3 residues before the CDR3 does, leaving the germline J gene to fill in the end. The V call is TRBV29-1, the J call TRBJ1-1; D not resolved. Germline lookup yields CDR1 SQVTM and CDR2 ANQGSEA. The CDR3 sequence is 13 residues long. Trimming removed 7 bases from V and 0 bases from J, with 12 bases in between. CDR3 sequence reads: CSGEILMNTEAFF. CDR3 DNA, as far as it was read: TGCAGCGGCGAAATTCTTATGAACACTGAA.

This clone appeared many times. The read ends 3 residues early relative to the CDR3; the germline J gene fills the gap. This chain uses TRBV5-1 with TRBJ2-1; D not certain. The CDR3 is made up of 15 amino acids. Germline CDR1 reads SGHRS; CDR2 reads YFSETQ. The V and J ends lost 0 bases and 4 bases respectively, with 11 bases between them. The sequenced part of the CDR3 DNA is TGCGCCAGCAGCTTGGCAAGCCCTCCTTACAATGAG. Encoded protein: CASSLASPPYNE. The CDR3 in full is CASSLASPPYNEQFF.

This clone was recorded a few times. The DNA ends 3 residues before the CDR3 does, and the rest of the CDR3 is filled in from the germline J gene. The chain recombines TRBV5-8 with TRBJ2-7; possibly TRBD2 for D (6 bases). The CDR3 runs to 13 residues. Germline V gene data show CDR1 as SGHTS and CDR2 as YDEGEE. Deletions cut 5 bases from V and 6 bases from J, with 15 bases between. The covered CDR3 bases are TGTGCCAGCAGTTTACTAGCTCGTCGCGAG. Its translation is CASSLLARRE. The CDR3 reads in full as CASSLLARREQYF.

This clone appeared many times. The observed sequence ends 3 residues before the CDR3 terminus, with the missing tail filled in from the germline J gene. This rearrangement joins TRBV9 to TRBJ2-7; 9 bases are a match to TRBD2. V shed 4 bases and J 6 bases; nucleotides not matched to a gene: 11. Germline assignment: CDR1 SGDLS and CDR2 YYNGEE. The CDR3 totals 15 residues. The CDR3 bases that were read are TGTGCCAGCAGCCCAAGAGCGGGGGGTATCGTCGAG. This translates into CASSPRAGGIVE. The whole CDR3 is CASSPRAGGIVEQYF.

This clone was observed many times. The part of the CDR3 DNA that was read is TGTGCCAGCAGCGTCCGACAGGGGACTAATGAAAAA. Its translation: CASSVRQGTNEK. The full CDR3 reads CASSVRQGTNEKLFF. The chain joins TRBV7-2 to TRBJ1-4, with 8 bases that match TRBD1. Sequencing ends 3 residues short of the CDR3 end; the germline J gene provides the rest. V gave up 5 bases and J gave up 2 bases; unmatched junction bases: 4. The V gene's germline CDR1 is SGHTA and CDR2 FQGNSA. This CDR3 region has 15 residues.

In this sample, this clone turned up many times. An end of the junction does not agree with germline; a read error may underlie this. The CDR3 end is not reached by the read, which stops 3 residues before it; the germline J gene fills it in. The genes are TRBV19 and TRBJ1-6; no clear D. The CDR3 is 13 residues long. Germline assignment: CDR1 LNHDA and CDR2 SQIVND (reference sequence). The sequenced CDR3 bases are TGTGCCAGCGCCCTCGGTTATAGTTCACCC. Its translation: CASALGYSSP. The CDR3 as a whole reads CASALGYSSPLHF.

The table lists this clone with many counts. The read terminates 3 residues before the CDR3 end, so the remaining end is supplied by the germline J gene. V is TRBV5-1 and J is TRBJ1-2; 9 bases are shared with TRBD1. V shed 5 bases and J 4 bases; nucleotides not matched to a gene: 6. Germline V gene sequence: CDR1 SGHRS, CDR2 YFSETQ. CDR3 length: 14 amino acids. CDR3 sequence: CASSRGQGLYGYTF. CDR3 bases read: TGCGCCAGCAGTCGGGGACAGGGCCTCTATGGC.

In its sample, this clone was seen many times. The read ends 3 residues shy of where the CDR3 ends; the end is completed using the germline J gene. J is TRBJ1-2 and V is TRBV7-2; D remains unclear. The CDR3 has 15 residues. The germline V gene has CDR1 SGHTA and CDR2 FQGNSA. Trimming shortened V by 0 bases and J by 6 bases, and 14 bases separated the two germline ends. Partial CDR3 DNA: TGTGCCAGCAGCTTAGCCTTGAGGGTGAAGGATGGC. Protein: CASSLALRVKDG. The entire CDR3 protein reads CASSLALRVKDGYTF.

This clone was recorded many times. The read halts 3 residues ahead of the CDR3 end, with the missing end drawn from the germline J gene. The chain combines TRBV28 with TRBJ1-5; D call uncertain. V gave up 5 bases and J gave up 2 bases, with 13 bases separating them. CDR1 and CDR2 from the germline V gene are MDHEN and SYDVKM. The CDR3 extends over 15 amino acids. The CDR3 sequence is CASSPRSGGNQPQHF. The CDR3 bases that were read are TGTGCCAGCAGTCCCAGGTCAGGAGGCAATCAGCCC.

This clone was detected many times. The read stops 3 residues short of the end of the CDR3; the missing end is completed from the germline J gene. The chain combines TRBV6-2 or TRBV6-3 with TRBJ2-1, with 9 bases that match TRBD1. Looked up from germline, CDR1 is MNHEY and CDR2 is SVGEGT. The CDR3 totals 14 residues. With 7 bases clipped from V and 8 bases from J, the junction kept 9 bases outside the gene matches. Partial CDR3 DNA: TGTGCCAGCAAACTCAACAGGGGGCTGGATGAG. Encoded protein: CASKLNRGLDE. The whole CDR3 protein reads CASKLNRGLDEQFF.

This clone was detected ten times or more. The CDR3 extends 3 residues past the end of the read, so its final part is completed from the germline J gene. The V gene is TRBV5-4, the J gene TRBJ1-2; a possible D gene is TRBD1 (6 bases). The CDR3 length is 14 residues. Trimming pared 0 bases from V and 4 bases from J, leaving 10 bases between. CDR1 and CDR2 from the germline V gene are SGHNT and YYREEE (reference sequence). CDR3 sequence: CASSLDGGRYGYTF. The covered CDR3 bases are TGTGCCAGCAGCTTGGATGGGGGCCGCTATGGC.

This clone came up many times. Read sequence stops 3 residues before the CDR3 end, and the germline J gene provides the missing end. The genes are TRBV18 and TRBJ2-1; a weak D match, TRBD1 (6 bases). The CDR3 contains 13 residues. The germline CDR1 and CDR2 sequences are KGHSH and LQKENI. The ends were cut back, 4 bases at V and 8 bases at J, with 12 bases in the middle. The covered CDR3 bases are TGTGCCAGCTCACAGGGGGTTGGCGATGAG. This translates into CASSQGVGDE. The whole CDR3 sequence reads CASSQGVGDEQFF.

This clone was seen repeatedly, ten times or more. Germline and junction disagree at one end, which may indicate a read error. Read sequence stops 3 residues before the CDR3 end, and the germline J gene provides the missing end. The chain is built from TRBV4-2 and TRBJ2-7; D is possibly TRBD2 (6 bases). Germline-derived CDR1 and CDR2 are LGHNA and YNFKEQ. The CDR3 runs to 16 residues. The CDR3 loop is CASSQDGGIGSDEQYF. The covered CDR3 bases are TGCGCCAGCAGCCAGGACGGGGGAATTGGATCGGACGAG.

This clone was seen ten or more times. The read comes to an end 3 residues before the CDR3 does, leaving the germline J gene to fill in the end. The chain has TRBV20-1 and TRBJ2-1, with TRBD2 identical over 9 bases. CDR1 and CDR2 from the germline V gene are DFQATT and SNEGSKA (reference sequence). The CDR3 contains 14 residues. Trimming cost V 1 base and J 3 bases; bases outside gene matches: 1. CDR3 region: CSARGRGGYNEQFF. CDR3 DNA, as far as it was read: TGCAGTGCTAGAGGGCGGGGGGGCTACAATGAG.

The sample holds many counts of this clone. The read comes to an end 3 residues before the CDR3 does, leaving the germline J gene to fill in the end. The rearrangement joins TRBV5-4 to TRBJ2-3; 11 bases are a match to TRBD2. Germline V gene lookup returns CDR1 SGHNT and CDR2 YYREEE (reference sequence). The length of the CDR3 is 15 residues. V gave up 2 bases and J gave up 5 bases; unmatched junction bases: 4. CDR3 DNA, as far as it was read: TGTGCCAGCAGCTTCTCTAGCGGGGGGAAAGATACG. As protein: CASSFSSGGKDT. The whole CDR3 region reads CASSFSSGGKDTQYF.

There are many counts of this clone. Read coverage stops 3 residues before the CDR3 terminus; the germline J gene supplies the remainder. The chain recombines TRBV20-1 with TRBJ2-1; TRBD2 agrees at 7 bases. Trimming at V came to 6 bases and at J to 8 bases, leaving 13 bases not matched to a gene. CDR1 and CDR2 from the germline V gene are DFQATT and SNEGSKA (reference sequence). The CDR3 sequence is 14 residues long. The sequenced CDR3 bases are TGCAGTGCGGAACTTCGGACTAGTTCGGATGAG. Protein: CSAELRTSSDE. The full CDR3 is CSAELRTSSDEQFF.

In this sample, this clone turned up many times. Read sequence stops 3 residues before the CDR3 end, and the germline J gene provides the missing end. This chain uses TRBV7-9 with TRBJ1-2, with a weak D call TRBD1 (6 bases). Trimming left V 0 bases short and J 4 bases short, with 12 bases between. Germline assignment: CDR1 SEHNR and CDR2 FQNEAQ (reference sequence). The CDR3 length is 15 residues. CDR3 DNA, as far as it was read: TGTGCCAGCAGCTTAGCTGGGGGCGGTATCTATGGC. Amino acid sequence: CASSLAGGGIYG. The CDR3, in full, reads CASSLAGGGIYGYTF.

This clone was seen ten or more times. The read ends 3 residues shy of where the CDR3 ends; the end is completed using the germline J gene. The chain couples TRBV5-1 to TRBJ2-5, with 9 bases lining up with TRBD2. From germline, CDR1 is SGHRS and CDR2 YFSETQ. The CDR3 consists of 16 residues. V lost 0 bases to trimming and J lost 0 bases; unmatched junction nucleotides: 3. CDR3 region: CASSLAPSGDQETQYF. CDR3 bases read: TGCGCCAGCAGCTTGGCCCCTAGCGGGGACCAAGAGACC.

This clone was observed many times. The read falls 3 residues short of the CDR3 end, and the missing part is taken from the germline J gene. This chain links TRBV14 with TRBJ2-5; the D gene is possibly TRBD1 (5 bases). The germline V and J ends were trimmed by 1 base and 5 bases, with 14 bases remaining between them. Germline CDR1 is SGHDN and CDR2 is FVKESK. This CDR3 has 15 amino acids. Incomplete CDR3 DNA: TGTGCCAGCAGCCAAGTTAAGACAGTTCGGGAGACC. This gives the protein CASSQVKTVRET. The complete CDR3 reads CASSQVKTVRETQYF.

This clone was picked up many times. From the germline J gene comes the end of the CDR3, since the read stops 3 residues before it. The J gene is TRBJ2-3, the V gene TRBV5-1; 9 nucleotides align to TRBD2. CDR1 is SGHRS and CDR2 is YFSETQ in the germline V gene. The CDR3 runs 16 residues. After removal of 0 bases from V and 5 bases from J, the junction contained 7 bases not matched to a gene. Partial CDR3 DNA: TGCGCCAGCAGCTTGGAAGGCGGGGGGGCAGGAGATACG. Its translation is CASSLEGGGAGDT. The whole CDR3 protein is CASSLEGGGAGDTQYF.

This clone came up many times. Coverage ceases 3 residues before the CDR3 finishes, and the germline J gene fills in the end. This sequence joins TRBV10-1 and TRBJ2-2, with 9 bases aligning to TRBD1. The CDR3 spans 15 residues. Germline values: CDR1 WNHNN, CDR2 SYGVQD (reference sequence). V gave up 5 bases and J gave up 7 bases; unmatched junction bases: 8. The CDR3 DNA, read in part, is TGCGCCAGCAGTTCTGGACAGGGGAGGGTCGGGGAG. As protein: CASSSGQGRVGE. The full CDR3 protein is CASSSGQGRVGELFF.

This clone was recorded at least ten times. The read falls 3 residues short of the CDR3 end, and the missing part is taken from the germline J gene. V usage is TRBV12-3 or TRBV12-4 and J usage is TRBJ2-7, with TRBD2 identical over 7 bases. Trimming at V came to 3 bases and at J to 2 bases, leaving 7 bases not matched to a gene. This CDR3 comprises 15 residues. This CDR3 is CASSLNPSGAYEQYF. The sequenced part of the CDR3 DNA is TGTGCCAGCAGTTTGAATCCTAGCGGAGCCTACGAG.

This clone has a count of ten or more. The read terminates 3 residues ahead of where the CDR3 ends, so the germline J gene completes it. J is TRBJ2-3 and V is TRBV5-1; TRBD2 might be the D (6 bases). V dropped 0 bases and J dropped 0 bases, with 11 bases sitting between them. The CDR3 covers 16 residues. Germline CDR1 reads SGHRS; CDR2 reads YFSETQ. CDR3 protein: CASSLGGVYSTDTQYF. CDR3 bases read: TGCGCCAGCAGCTTGGGGGGGGTTTATAGCACAGATACG.

This clone occurred many times. The read stops 3 residues short of the end of the CDR3; the missing end is completed from the germline J gene. V usage is TRBV19 and J usage is TRBJ1-3; 7 bases are shared with TRBD1. Germline lookup yields CDR1 LNHDA and CDR2 SQIVND (reference sequence). Trimming cost V 6 bases and J 0 bases; bases outside gene matches: 5. This CDR3 region has 15 residues. CDR3 DNA, as far as it was read: TGTGCCAGTAGCTGGGACAGAACCTCTGGAAACACC. This encodes CASSWDRTSGNT. The CDR3 reads in full as CASSWDRTSGNTIYF.

Many counts were recorded for this clone. The CDR3 end falls 3 residues outside the read, so it is completed with the germline J gene. V is TRBV5-1 and J is TRBJ1-2, with TRBD1 matching 7 bases. This CDR3 comprises 18 residues. Germline assignment: CDR1 SGHRS and CDR2 YFSETQ. The V gene end was trimmed by 4 bases and the J gene end by 0 bases; junction bases not matched to a gene: 15. The sequenced CDR3 bases are TGCGCCAGCAGCCCCATAGACAGGGTGTACTCCACTAACTATGGC. It specifies CASSPIDRVYSTNYG. The entire CDR3 protein reads CASSPIDRVYSTNYGYTF. Drawing the rest from reference TRBV5-1 and TRBJ1-2, the complete variable domain is KAGVTQTPRYLIKTRGQQVTLSCSPISGHRSVSWYQQTPGQGLQFLFEYFSETQRNKGNFPGRFSGRQFSNSRSEMNVSTLELGDSALYLCASSPIDRVYSTNYGYTFGSGTRLTVV.

On this clone: Sequencing ends 3 residues short of the CDR3 end; the germline J gene provides the rest. The chain recombines TRBV20-1 with TRBJ2-7, with 9 bases that match TRBD1. Germline CDR1 reads DFQATT; CDR2 reads SNEGSKA (reference sequence). Trimming removed 5 bases from V and 0 bases from J; junction bases left unmatched: 5. CDR3 length: 14 residues. The covered CDR3 bases are TGCAGTGCTGGCGGGACAGGGAGCTCCTACGAG. Translating gives CSAGGTGSSYE. The entire CDR3 protein is CSAGGTGSSYEQYF.